This T cell receptor (beta chain) was captured by sequencing in a study of neurological immune-mediated disorders (dated by TCRdb to about 2019). In the study overall: Among the approximately 35 multiple sclerosis patients, relapsing-remitting MS was present in approximately 31 and secondary progressive MS was present in 3. Peripheral blood TCR-beta repertoires from HTLV-I-associated myelopathy (HAM/TSP) patients, multiple sclerosis patients and healthy controls were compared by UMI-based sequencing. Longitudinal samples, technical triplicates and paired sorted CD4+ and CD8+ T-cell subsets, alongside PBMC samples, were included among the 90 to 130 TCR-beta libraries. The cohort was made up of 60 to 75 subjects, consisting of some 15 HAM/TSP patients, about 34 multiple sclerosis patients and around 20 healthy controls.

This clonotype was recorded at least ten times. No antigen is known for it. Per-base quality was not reported, and no clone a single base away is much larger than it. Unsorted PBMC libraries were generated from 2 million PBMCs stored in RNAlater at -80 °C until RNA extraction. The multiple sclerosis patients were enrolled in a US clinical protocol that evaluated disease progression with magnetic resonance imaging. Peripheral blood underwent Ficoll-Hypaque density gradient centrifugation to isolate PBMCs, which were then cryopreserved in liquid nitrogen. The germline V gene encodes CDR1 SEHNR and CDR2 FQNEAQ (reference sequence). Reading from cysteine to phenylalanine, the CDR3 counts 13 amino acids. Here the CDR3 DNA is all that survives: 39 bases in frame from base 1. V sheds 5 bases and J sheds 0 bases, leaving 5 bases between their ends. The study at large found these results: No clinical or MRI features were associated with the MS cluster, and the authors said that larger cohorts are needed. No identical CDR3 amino acid sequences were shared among expanded clones across subjects, suggesting private TCR-beta repertoires in all groups. TCR clonal expansion was highest in HAM/TSP patients and lowest in MS patients, with MS patients falling below even healthy controls. Phylogenetic analysis grouped repertoires from 18 of 34 MS patients into a cluster of related CDR3 sequences, suggesting a possible repertoire-level signature.

cDNA was synthesized by template-switch 5'RACE using a primer with a 10-nucleotide random unique molecular identifier that tagged each TCR transcript. Every sequencing run yielded over 200 million TCR-beta sequences covering 15-18 subjects. The RNeasy kit was used to extract total RNA. The KAPA Real-time Library Amplification kit was used to amplify TCR-beta VDJ regions with primers for the TCR constant region and the 5'RACE anchor. Sample indexes and Illumina adaptors were added in a first PCR, and a second PCR then increased library yield. After Ampure bead purification, the TCR product of roughly 650 bp was size-selected on a 2% E-gel SizeSelection system. Before pooling, libraries had their quality checked on a Bioanalyzer, their concentration measured with Qubit, and their quantity determined with the Kapa Library Quantification kit. An Illumina HiSeq 2500 sequenced the libraries paired-end 2 x 150 bp. To increase sequence diversity, roughly 24-32% phiX was spiked into each library pool. The authors processed their data as follows. Quality-filtered reads were processed with the UMI-based MiGEC pipeline, which removed over 75% of raw TCR sequences during error correction. IMGT germline references were used for alignment of VDJ genes, and clonotypes were defined by a unique CDR3 amino acid sequence together with V-J genes. VDJtools evaluated clonal expansion, Shannon diversity and CDR3 relatedness (CalcPairwiseDistances, ClusterSamples); CLCbio workbench built phylogenetic trees. Expanded clones were defined as having at least 8 unique UMIs, based on coefficient-of-variation modelling across technical triplicates. TCRdb reran the public reads through fastp at Q25 and MiXCR, keeping productive beta chains. Each record represents a unique CDR3 protein, reported with the most common genes and DNA among its rows. These V and J calls derive from TCRdb rather than the authors' analysis. The sample table lists some 65,000 distinct CDR3 sequences, roughly 3.7% of them with a count of one. The top ten clones comprise 2.6% of the sample.

This clonotype was sampled from a man between 50 and 59 years old with multiple sclerosis. The chain was built from TRBV7-9 and TRBJ2-4, with the D gene call left open. Sequenced: PBMCs. The CDR3 reads CASSLVAKNIQYF. The DNA sequence is as follows: TGTGCCAGCAGCCTGGTAGCCAAAAACATTCAGTACTTC.